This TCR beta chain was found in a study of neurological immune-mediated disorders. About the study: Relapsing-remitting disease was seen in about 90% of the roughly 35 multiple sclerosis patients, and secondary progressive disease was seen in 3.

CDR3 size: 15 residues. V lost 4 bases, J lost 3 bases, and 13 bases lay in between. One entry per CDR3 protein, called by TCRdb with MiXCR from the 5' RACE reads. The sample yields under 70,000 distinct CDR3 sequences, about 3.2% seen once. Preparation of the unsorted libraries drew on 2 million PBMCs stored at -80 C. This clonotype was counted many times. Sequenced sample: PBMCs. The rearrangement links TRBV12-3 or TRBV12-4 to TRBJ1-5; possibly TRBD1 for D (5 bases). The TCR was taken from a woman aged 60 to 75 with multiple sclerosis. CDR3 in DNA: TGTGCCAGCAGTTCGCTACAGGTGACCAATCAGCCCCAGCATTTT. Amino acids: CASSSLQVTNQPQHF.